This TCR beta chain emerged from a study of cytotoxic CD8 clonotypes in ibrutinib-treated CLL (dated by TCRdb to the early 2020s). Study-wide context: The cohort had 11 relapsed/refractory and around 15 treatment-naive patients; some 17 were IGHV unmutated. Partial responses were observed in some 24 patients and complete responses in 2; after a median follow-up of about 69 months, remission was maintained in approximately 15 patients and progression was observed in roughly 12. Response samples were obtained after a median of approximately eleven months of treatment, with a range of roughly 6 to 36 months. On average, each sample had some 260,000 productive templates and more than 75,000 productive rearrangements. Of the approximately 87 participants in the trial, approximately 26 had longitudinal samples available. Cryopreserved peripheral blood mononuclear cells were collected before treatment, at response, and at either disease progression or sustained remission. Every remission and progressive disease sample was obtained while ibrutinib was still being received by the patients. What the research found in general, with its limitations: Public clonotypes were found to be uncommon and were observed to contract or remain stable during treatment; the increase in clonality was shown to reflect expansion of private clonotypes at ibrutinib response. Lymph node repertoires were not examined, and the timing of sampling was not matched between patients in sustained remission and those whose disease progressed. Baseline clonality was found to be higher than that of age-matched healthy donors and was strongly correlated with circulating CD8+ T-cell counts. An increase in clonality was observed at ibrutinib response, with clonality remaining stable during sustained remission and falling back toward baseline at progression.

For CDR1 and CDR2, the germline V gene lists SGHRS and YFSETQ. Counted from cysteine to phenylalanine, this CDR3 has 15 amino acids. Kept here is only the CDR3 DNA, which spans 45 bases and is read in frame from base 1. Cut back by 0 bases and 3 bases, the V and J ends lie 10 bases apart. Remarks on this clone: Its antigen is currently not known. Base qualities were left out, and no much larger clone turns up one base away.

Approximately 2 micrograms of genomic DNA were extracted from cryopreserved PBMCs for TCR beta library preparation. High-throughput TCR beta sequencing was performed on longitudinal blood samples from CLL patients receiving ibrutinib monotherapy. The patients took part in an open-label, single-center phase 2 trial of ibrutinib monotherapy. On a MiSeq, deep resolution sequencing aimed for a depth between 1 in 1 million and 1 in 200,000 T cells, with each clonotype covered 10x on average. TCR beta libraries were generated with the immunoSEQ hsTCRB Kit. In the paper's pipeline: Data were analyzed with ImmunoSEQ Data Assistant and ImmunoSEQ Analyzer, with V, D and J genes assigned per IMGT definitions. Clonality, with values ranging from 0 to 1, was calculated as one minus the normalized Shannon entropy of productive rearrangement frequencies. Only overrepresented clonotypes making up at least 0.05% of the repertoire of each patient were included in the public clonotype analysis. About twelve age-matched healthy donor repertoires from immuneACCESS were used as controls for clonality. Not all clones reach the TCRdb copy of this immuneACCESS table, which keeps in-frame sequences only. Checked studies attribute under half of the gap to unresolved V genes and leave the rest unexplained. For V, J and clone size, that table is used; D and trimming come from the DNA. Here the sample has 150,000 or so clones; 80% occur a single time. Approximately 7.6% of the sample is in the top ten clones.

The specimen was PBMCs, collected after 36 months of ibrutinib treatment. The chain links TRBV5-1 with TRBJ2-1; possibly the D gene is TRBD1, per 6 matching bases. The receptor was isolated from a human donor with chronic lymphocytic leukemia. The CDR3 has the sequence CASSLEQGLYNEQFF. The DNA is as follows: TGCGCCAGCAGCTTGGAACAGGGCCTCTACAATGAGCAGTTCTTC.